A selection of T cell receptor beta chains follows, all from one sample in a study of T cells in Graves' hyperthyroidism and ophthalmopathy. TCRdb analysed the multiplex PCR reads with MiXCR anew, one entry per CDR3 protein. The sample records about 600,000 distinct CDR3 sequences, 16% being singletons. The sample comprised blood. Receptors originate from a middle-aged woman with Graves' ophthalmopathy. Both conserved end residues are trimmed from each CDR3. Only part of the rows carry a size: once, few, many, or a class if the clone is expanded.

J: TRBJ2-7
V: TRBV6-1
size: .
CDR3: ASGGQENYEQY

J: TRBJ1-5
V: TRBV4-1
size: .
CDR3: ASSHGPQGVRDQPQH

J: TRBJ1-2
V: TRBV3-1
size: many
CDR3: ASSQGQGNYGYT

J: TRBJ2-3
V: TRBV11-1
size: many
CDR3: ASSPQVQGRPYDTQY

J: TRBJ2-4
V: TRBV11-2
size: .
CDR3: ASSLDQGLAKNIQY

J: TRBJ2-1
V: TRBV18
size: many
CDR3: ASSNYGLNNEQF

J: TRBJ2-7
V: TRBV7-9
size: .
CDR3: ASSPSGSEQY

J: TRBJ1-4
V: TRBV6-6
size: many
CDR3: ASSYSKASGNEKLF

J: TRBJ2-7
V: TRBV27
size: .
CDR3: ASKLLQGAYEQY

J: TRBJ2-3
V: TRBV6-1
size: .
CDR3: ASSRDGGITDTQY

J: TRBJ1-5
V: TRBV19
size: .
CDR3: ASLGFGTGGALSNQPQH

J: TRBJ1-4
V: TRBV18
size: few
CDR3: ASSPQGQGIATNEKLF

J: TRBJ1-6
V: TRBV7-9
size: many
CDR3: ASTLSSYNSPLH

J: TRBJ1-1
V: TRBV11-2
size: many
CDR3: ASSLDWEAF

J: TRBJ2-1
V: TRBV6-2/TRBV6-3
size: many
CDR3: ASTRTESNEQF

J: TRBJ2-1
V: TRBV14
size: .
CDR3: ASSQVTSGDTSYNEQF

J: TRBJ1-2
V: TRBV5-1
size: many
CDR3: ASSRDSVNYGYT

J: TRBJ2-1
V: TRBV7-2
size: many
CDR3: ASSSTSGLYNEQF

J: TRBJ2-5
V: TRBV28
size: many
CDR3: ASSSRTGEGETQY

J: TRBJ1-4
V: TRBV28
size: few
CDR3: ASTGTPNEKLF

J: TRBJ2-5
V: TRBV2
size: many
CDR3: ASMRRRGETQY

J: TRBJ1-1
V: TRBV4-1
size: .
CDR3: ASSQARTDKPEAF

J: TRBJ2-5
V: TRBV2
size: many
CDR3: ASSEEGTRQETQY

J: TRBJ2-6
V: TRBV30
size: .
CDR3: AWSGSGANVLT

J: TRBJ1-4
V: TRBV19
size: few
CDR3: ASSLRDRVNEKLF

J: TRBJ1-2
V: TRBV27
size: many
CDR3: ASSSYREHYGYT

J: TRBJ2-5
V: TRBV2
size: many
CDR3: ASSKDRGQETQY

J: TRBJ1-2
V: TRBV18
size: many
CDR3: ASSPARGHAFNGYT

J: TRBJ2-7
V: TRBV4-1
size: .
CDR3: ASSQERLAGGPYEQY

J: TRBJ2-1
V: TRBV9
size: .
CDR3: ASSVDGTGYNEQF

J: TRBJ2-5
V: TRBV2
size: many
CDR3: ASRRDFQETQY

J: TRBJ2-5
V: TRBV6-1
size: .
CDR3: ASRVRLAGYETQY

J: TRBJ2-2
V: TRBV11-2
size: .
CDR3: ASSPRGSSGYTGELF

J: TRBJ2-7
V: TRBV7-9
size: .
CDR3: ASSPVWYGGKTYEQY

J: TRBJ2-1
V: TRBV4-1
size: .
CDR3: ASSQAPLWGRTNNEQF

J: TRBJ1-5
V: TRBV30
size: many
CDR3: AWSGGGVQPQH

J: TRBJ2-7
V: TRBV11-2
size: few
CDR3: ASSLDWGQYSYEQY

J: TRBJ2-5
V: TRBV6-1
size: .
CDR3: ASRGQDSQETQY

J: TRBJ2-7
V: TRBV27
size: .
CDR3: ASKYRATYEQY

J: TRBJ2-1
V: TRBV5-8
size: many
CDR3: ASSLGAGGYEQF

J: TRBJ2-4
V: TRBV11-2
size: .
CDR3: ASSLAVGRTDLAKNIQY

J: TRBJ1-1
V: TRBV5-1
size: .
CDR3: ASSSPQGAGGNTEAF

J: TRBJ2-5
V: TRBV4-1
size: many
CDR3: ASSVGLAVPPGEETQY

J: TRBJ1-5
V: TRBV6-6
size: .
CDR3: ASSYRTGGGNQPQH

J: TRBJ1-6
V: TRBV7-9
size: .
CDR3: ASSRARGSNSPLH